Below are 9 T cell receptor beta chains sequenced from a single sample in a study of T cells in localized non-small cell lung cancer (dated by TCRdb to the early 2020s). Libraries were constructed by the immunoSEQ multiplex PCR assay. Entries here come from immuneACCESS through TCRdb and include only in-frame sequences with V and J called. Some clones fail to appear in such tables; in the studies checked, an unresolved V gene covers under half of the shortfall, and the cause of the remainder is unknown. Present in this sample are some 2,700 clones, under 20% of which were seen just once. The biggest ten clones account for approximately 12% of the sample. This specimen was lung tumor tissue, taken before any cancer treatment. These receptors were collected from a man between 40 and 70 years old with stage I lung adenocarcinoma.

The table lists this clone with a few counts. The chain's CDR3 is CASRARKVGNQPQHF. As DNA, the CDR3 is TGTGCCAGCAGAGCCCGGAAGGTGGGCAATCAGCCCCAGCATTTT. The chain combines TRBV28 with TRBJ1-5; no firm D call. Per the germline V gene, CDR1 is MDHEN and CDR2 is SYDVKM. The V and J ends lost 6 bases and 2 bases respectively, with 14 bases between them. The CDR3 runs to 15 residues.

This clone ranks as medium-sized. The V call is TRBV7-2, the J call TRBJ1-1, with D unresolved. This CDR3 has 13 amino acids. With 6 bases removed from V and 0 bases from J, the gap between germline ends came to 8 bases. Germline V gene lookup returns CDR1 SGHTA and CDR2 FQGNSA. The CDR3 DNA sequence: TGTGCCAGCAGGCCTTCAATGAACACTGAAGCTTTCTTT. This codes for CASRPSMNTEAFF. The full variable domain, in which reference TRBV7-2 and TRBJ1-1 provide the parts outside the CDR3, is GAGVSQSPSNKVTEKGKDVELRCDPISGHTALYWYRQSLGQGLEFLIYFQGNSAPDKSGLPSDRFSAERTGGSVSTLTIQRTQQEDSAVYLCASRPSMNTEAFFGQGTRLTVV.

There are a few counts of this clone. This chain connects TRBV12-5 to TRBJ1-1, with D maybe TRBD1 (6 bases). Germline loops: CDR1 LGHNT, CDR2 FRNRAP. This CDR3 contains 14 residues. CDR3 in DNA: TGTGCCAGCACCCAAATAGGGGGAGTCCCGGAAGCTTTCTTT. Translated: CASTQIGGVPEAFF.

V gene TRBV19 combines with J gene TRBJ1-1, with 8 bases that match TRBD1. V lost 5 bases and J lost 6; bases outside the gene matches: 17. The CDR3 extends over 17 amino acids. The germline CDR1 and CDR2 sequences are LNHDA and SQIVND (reference sequence). This CDR3 reads CASSLRPLTGALSEAFF. CDR3 in DNA: TGTGCCAGTAGTCTTCGCCCTCTGACAGGGGCACTCTCTGAAGCTTTCTTT.

The chain employs TRBV6-8 and TRBJ2-7, with 12 bases fitting TRBD2. CDR1 and CDR2 from the germline V gene are MNHGY and SAAAGT. CDR3 length equals 15 residues. Unmatched junction bases numbered 3, after V lost 4 bases and J lost 2 bases. The CDR3 DNA reads TGTGCCAGCAGTTCTCGGACTAGCGGGACCTACGAGCAGTACTTC. It encodes CASSSRTSGTYEQYF.

The genes are TRBV4-1 and TRBJ2-1; 12 nucleotides align to TRBD2. This CDR3 region has 16 residues. Germline V gene lookup returns CDR1 MGHRA and CDR2 YSYEKL. Losses at the gene ends were 4 bases for V and 7 bases for J; bases not matched to a gene: 8. DNA of the CDR3: TGCGCCAGCAGCCTTGCGACTAGCGGGAGTGGGAATGAGCAGTTCTTC. It encodes CASSLATSGSGNEQFF.

The sample holds a few counts of this clone. The chain recombines TRBV15 with TRBJ1-5, with D perhaps TRBD1 (6 bases). Germline V gene lookup returns CDR1 LNHNV and CDR2 YYDKDF (reference sequence). The V gene lost 1 base and the J gene lost 0 bases, with 19 bases spanning the gap. There are 19 residues in the CDR3. CDR3 DNA sequence: TGTGCCACCAGCAGAGGTTGGGGGGCAGGGATGGATAGCAATCAGCCCCAGCATTTT. Protein product: CATSRGWGAGMDSNQPQHF.

V usage is TRBV5-1 and J usage is TRBJ2-7, with D possibly being TRBD1 (6 bases). V shed 0 bases and J shed 0 bases, with 10 bases lying between them. Germline V CDR1 and CDR2: SGHRS, YFSETQ. CDR3 length: 15 residues. CDR3 loop: CASSLEAGASYEQYF. The CDR3 region has the DNA TGCGCCAGCAGCTTGGAGGCAGGGGCCTCCTACGAGCAGTACTTC.

This clone was seen a handful of times. The chain recombines TRBV11-3 with TRBJ2-3; possibly TRBD1 for D (6 bases). With 5 bases removed from V and 2 bases from J, the gap between germline ends came to 14 bases. This CDR3 is 15 amino acids long. Germline V gene sequence: CDR1 SGHNT, CDR2 YENEEA. The CDR3 protein is CASSATKGVTDTQYF. CDR3 sequence (DNA): TGTGCCAGCAGCGCGACCAAGGGGGTCACAGATACGCAGTATTTT.